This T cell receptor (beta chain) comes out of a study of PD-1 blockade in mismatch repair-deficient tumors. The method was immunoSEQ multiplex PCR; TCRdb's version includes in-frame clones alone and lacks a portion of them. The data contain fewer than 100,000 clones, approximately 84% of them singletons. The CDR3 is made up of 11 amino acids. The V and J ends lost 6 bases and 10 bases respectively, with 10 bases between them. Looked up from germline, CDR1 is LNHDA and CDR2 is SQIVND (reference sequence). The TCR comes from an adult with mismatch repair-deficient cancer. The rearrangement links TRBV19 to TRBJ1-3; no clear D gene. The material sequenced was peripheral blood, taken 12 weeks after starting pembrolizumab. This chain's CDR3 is CASRYLMTIYF. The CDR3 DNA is TGTGCCAGTAGATACCTTATGACCATATATTTT.